This T cell receptor beta chain was sequenced during a study of T cell responses to AZD1222 COVID-19 vaccine. Turning to the study itself: The analysis combined second doses at about 4 or about 12 weeks. Study-level points and caveats: Targeting of unmutated variant regions was reportedly seen in nearly half of spike-specific TCRs. Spike regions recognized by vaccine-associated CD4 TCRs spanned the protein, led by 160-218 and 743-854.

Using immunoSEQ multiplex PCR, the repertoire was profiled, and TCRdb retains in-frame clones only, with some absent. Of approximately 110,000 clones in the sample, about nine tenths were seen once. The CDR3 extends over 13 amino acids. The germline V and J ends were trimmed by 6 bases and 2 bases, with 10 bases remaining between them. Concerning this clone itself: Its antigen is still unknown.

This receptor was taken from an adult in good health. This chain joins TRBV12-3 or TRBV12-4 and TRBJ1-2; no clear D. This material consisted of peripheral blood, taken on day 0 of AZD1222 vaccination. CDR3 region: CASSRDANYGYTF. CDR3 nucleotides: TGTGCCAGCAGCCGAGACGCCAACTATGGCTACACCTTC.